The rows below give T cell receptor beta chains drawn from one sample of a study of CD8 T cells in Susac syndrome. MiXCR, run by TCRdb on the immunoSEQ multiplex PCR reads, gives a single entry per CDR3 protein. The sample consists of approximately 180,000 distinct CDR3 sequences, about 95% of them appearing once. Sequencing used CD4+ T cells from PBMCs. Every receptor here comes from a human donor with Susac syndrome. Each CDR3 is given with its conserved first and last residue. The D gene is left open where the match is weak. Part of the rows lack a size; the others show once, few, many or a class for expanded clones.

>TRBV20-1|-|-|TRBJ2-4
CSASRGAKNIQYF
TGCAGTGCTAGTAGGGGGGCCAAAAACATTCAGTACTTC
>TRBV3-1|-|-|TRBJ2-2
CASSQQGGTGELFF
TGTGCCAGCAGCCAACAGGGCGGCACCGGGGAGCTGTTTTTT
>TRBV28|-|-|TRBJ1-1
CASSLLVMNTEAFF
TGTGCCAGCAGTTTGCTTGTCATGAACACTGAAGCTTTCTTT
>TRBV2|-|-|TRBJ2-5
CASRRENIAETQYF
TGTGCCAGCAGGCGGGAAAACATCGCCGAGACCCAGTACTTC
>TRBV20-1|-|-|TRBJ2-7
CSAGEKTYEQYF
TGCAGTGCTGGTGAGAAAACCTACGAGCAGTACTTC
>TRBV18|-|-|TRBJ1-5
CASSPPVREGQPQHF
TGTGCCAGCTCACCACCGGTGAGAGAGGGTCAGCCCCAGCATTTT
>TRBV11-3|once|TRBD2|TRBJ2-1
CASSQTSLNEQFF
TGTGCCAGCAGCCAGACTAGCCTCAATGAGCAGTTCTTC
>TRBV2|-|-|TRBJ2-3
CASSVLASADTQYF
TGTGCCAGCAGTGTGCTAGCTTCGGCAGATACGCAGTATTTT
>TRBV15|-|-|TRBJ2-1
CATSGPEEAYNEQFF
TGTGCCACCAGCGGACCCGAGGAGGCCTACAATGAGCAGTTCTTC
>TRBV29-1|-|-|TRBJ2-2
CSAGSQGTGELFF
TGCAGCGCTGGGTCCCAGGGCACCGGGGAGCTGTTTTTT
>TRBV12-3/TRBV12-4|-|-|TRBJ2-7
CASSAATEQYF
TGTGCCAGCAGCGCCGCGACCGAGCAGTACTTC
>TRBV21-1|-|-|TRBJ2-1
CASSTRLAGGLLNEQFF
TGTGCCAGCAGCACTCGACTAGCGGGGGGCCTTCTTAATGAGCAGTTCTTC
>TRBV7-2|-|TRBD1|TRBJ2-5
CASSSGQRETQYF
TGTGCCAGCAGTTCGGGACAGCGGGAGACCCAGTACTTC
>TRBV29-1|-|-|TRBJ2-5
CSVVGTETQYF
TGCAGCGTTGTTGGGACGGAGACCCAGTACTTC
>TRBV10-3|-|-|TRBJ2-7
CAISDPESAHRPYEQYF
TGTGCCATCAGCGACCCTGAGTCGGCTCACCGACCCTACGAGCAGTACTTC
>TRBV7-9|once|TRBD1|TRBJ1-5
CASSEQGFGNQPQHF
TGTGCCAGCAGCGAACAGGGGTTCGGCAATCAGCCCCAGCATTTT
>TRBV5-1|-|-|TRBJ1-1
CASSLQGSTRDTEAFF
TGCGCCAGCAGCTTGCAAGGGTCCACGCGGGACACTGAAGCTTTCTTT
>TRBV6-4|-|-|TRBJ1-4
CASSDSSRTTNEKLFF
TGTGCCAGCAGTGACTCGAGCAGGACAACTAATGAAAAACTGTTTTTT
>TRBV28|-|-|TRBJ1-1
CASSLSPRGEAFF
TGTGCCAGCAGTTTGTCGCCCCGGGGAGAGGCTTTCTTT
>TRBV3-1|-|TRBD2|TRBJ2-1
CASSHTRLAGGRNEQFF
TGTGCCAGCAGCCACACACGACTAGCGGGAGGGCGGAATGAGCAGTTCTTC
>TRBV7-9|few|-|TRBJ2-5
CASSLGGMKTQYF
TGTGCCAGCAGCTTGGGTGGGATGAAGACCCAGTACTTC
>TRBV11-2|once|-|TRBJ2-7
CASSLIQNPYEQYF
TGTGCCAGCAGCTTAATACAGAACCCCTACGAGCAGTACTTC
>TRBV18|-|-|TRBJ1-5
CASSLFNNQPQHF
TGTGCCAGCTCACTCTTCAACAATCAGCCCCAGCATTTT
>TRBV30|-|-|TRBJ2-7
CAWSVGGPRQYF
TGTGCCTGGAGTGTAGGCGGGCCCCGGCAGTACTTC
>TRBV18|-|-|TRBJ1-5
CASSPRQTDQPQHF
TGTGCCAGCTCACCACGGCAGACAGATCAGCCCCAGCATTTT
>TRBV19|once|-|TRBJ1-2
CASSIDLSGSYGYTF
TGTGCCAGTAGTATAGATCTATCGGGGAGCTATGGCTACACCTTC
>TRBV20-1|-|TRBD2|TRBJ2-1
CSARPDTGTSGYNEQFF
TGCAGTGCTAGACCTGATACGGGGACTAGCGGTTACAATGAGCAGTTCTTC
>TRBV30|-|TRBD1|TRBJ1-1
CASSGQLNTEAFF
TGTGCCTCCTCGGGACAGTTGAACACTGAAGCTTTCTTT
>TRBV5-6|-|-|TRBJ2-1
CASVRDAEQFF
TGTGCCAGCGTGAGGGATGCTGAGCAGTTCTTC
>TRBV6-6|-|-|TRBJ1-4
CASSYFSENEKLFF
TGTGCCAGCAGTTACTTCTCGGAGAATGAAAAACTGTTTTTT
>TRBV3-1|-|TRBD1|TRBJ1-1
CASSRYQGTGVENTEAFF
TGTGCCAGCAGCCGATATCAAGGGACAGGGGTGGAGAACACTGAAGCTTTCTTT
>TRBV5-1|-|-|TRBJ2-7
CASSLVGTSDEQYF
TGCGCCAGCAGCTTGGTTGGGACATCCGACGAGCAGTACTTC
>TRBV28|-|-|TRBJ1-2
CASIGVNYGYTF
TGTGCCAGCATCGGGGTAAACTATGGCTACACCTTC
>TRBV7-2|-|-|TRBJ2-1
CASSFQGTNEQFF
TGTGCCAGCAGCTTTCAGGGAACAAATGAGCAGTTCTTC
>TRBV5-1|few|-|TRBJ2-7
CASSPTTGAYEQYF
TGCGCCAGCAGCCCCACGACGGGGGCCTACGAGCAGTACTTC
>TRBV12-3/TRBV12-4|-|TRBD1|TRBJ1-5
CASSRGQGNQPQHF
TGTGCCAGCAGCCGTGGACAGGGGAATCAGCCCCAGCATTTT
>TRBV28|once|-|TRBJ2-1
CASNQGYEQFF
TGTGCCTCCAACCAGGGCTATGAGCAGTTCTTC
>TRBV7-9|-|-|TRBJ2-6
CATGGTGANVLTF
TGTGCCACCGGAGGGACTGGGGCCAACGTCCTGACTTTC
>TRBV11-2|-|TRBD2|TRBJ2-5
CASSSYTSGETQYF
TGTGCCAGCAGTTCCTATACTAGCGGGGAGACCCAGTACTTC
>TRBV4-1|-|-|TRBJ1-6
CASSRGQWNSPLHF
TGCGCCAGCAGCCGAGGTCAGTGGAATTCACCCCTCCACTTT
>TRBV4-1|-|-|TRBJ2-6
CASSQTGTGANVLTF
TGCGCCAGCAGCCAAACGGGGACAGGGGCCAACGTCCTGACTTTC
>TRBV28|-|-|TRBJ1-2
CASSSPGVSYGYTF
TGTGCCAGCAGCTCTCCAGGGGTTAGCTATGGCTACACCTTC
>TRBV28|-|TRBD1|TRBJ2-7
CASSVSTPGTGGGYEQYF
TGTGCCAGCAGTGTATCAACTCCCGGGACAGGGGGGGGCTACGAGCAGTACTTC
>TRBV27|-|TRBD2|TRBJ2-3
CASSLSTRSGGAFTQYF
TGTGCCAGCAGTTTATCGACACGTAGCGGGGGGGCATTTACGCAGTATTTT
>TRBV9|-|-|TRBJ1-1
CASAPTGAGISTEAFF
TGTGCCAGCGCACCGACGGGGGCGGGCATCAGCACTGAAGCTTTCTTT
>TRBV3-1|-|-|TRBJ2-1
CASSQQTNEQFF
TGTGCCAGCAGCCAACAAACCAATGAGCAGTTCTTC
>TRBV2|-|TRBD1|TRBJ1-2
CASGQGAEGTF
TGTGCCAGCGGACAGGGGGCGGAGGGCACCTTC